Shown below are 9 T cell receptor beta chains from a single sample sequenced in a study of a mutant IDH1 vaccine in newly diagnosed glioma. Indicated time point: week 11, during vaccination. Each dose of the vaccine consisted of 300 ug of mutant IDH1 20-mer peptide, with topical imiquimod. No antigen is known for these receptors. Some clones are missing from TCRdb's copy, which holds only in-frame ones; the method was immunoSEQ multiplex PCR. This table holds around 40,000 clones, roughly 84% found once. The sample was PBMCs, taken from a glioma patient whose treatment included an IDH1 peptide vaccine. The source is a man aged 40-55 years with glioma.

This clone was observed a single time. The V and J genes are TRBV23-1 and TRBJ2-2, with a tentative D call TRBD2 (5 bases). TRBV23-1 is an ORF; its function is uncertain. This CDR3 has 16 residues. V was pared by 3 bases and J by 4 bases, with 15 bases between. The CDR3 DNA reads TGCGCCAGCAGTCACTTCTTGGGGAGAGGCACCGGGGAGCTGTTTTTT. The encoded protein is CASSHFLGRGTGELFF.

The gene calls are TRBV6-5 and TRBJ2-5; D remains ambiguous. The V gene lost 2 bases and the J gene lost 1 base, with 8 bases spanning the gap. CDR3 length equals 14 residues. Germline V gives CDR1 MNHEY, CDR2 SVGAGI. The chain's CDR3 is CASSYRVAQETQYF. As DNA, the CDR3 is TGTGCCAGCAGTTACAGGGTAGCCCAAGAGACCCAGTACTTC.

In DNA form, the CDR3 reads TGTGCCAGCACATGGACCCGGACTAGCCAGACCCAGTACTTC. Its protein is CASTWTRTSQTQYF. This chain uses TRBV6-5 with TRBJ2-5; 8 nucleotides agree with TRBD2. The CDR3 consists of 14 residues. V lost 7 bases and J lost 6; bases outside the gene matches: 10. The germline V gene has CDR1 MNHEY and CDR2 SVGAGI.

This rearrangement joins TRBV7-2 to TRBJ2-7, with a weak D call TRBD2 (6 bases). CDR1 and CDR2 (germline): SGHTA, FQGNSA. CDR3 size: 12 residues. V dropped 5 bases and J dropped 4 bases, with 9 bases sitting between them. The CDR3 DNA follows: TGTGCCAGCAGCCTTAGCGGTTACGAGCAGTACTTC. Its translation is CASSLSGYEQYF.

This clone has a single count. V gene TRBV4-2 combines with J gene TRBJ2-1, with D hard to call. The germline gives CDR1 LGHNA, CDR2 YNFKEQ. The CDR3 contains 12 residues. The V end was cut by 4 bases, the J end by 6 bases, with 7 bases between. The CDR3 sequence: CASSRVSNEQFF. Here the CDR3 DNA reads TGTGCCAGCAGCCGAGTTAGCAATGAGCAGTTCTTC.

Worth noting for this clone: Its ends do not fully match the called genes, so a read error is possible. The chain has TRBV2 and TRBJ1-2; TRBD1 aligns across 7 bases. The CDR3 extends over 13 amino acids. Germline values: CDR1 SNHLY, CDR2 FYNNEI. CDR3 DNA sequence: TGTGCCAGCAGGGACGAGGGACAGAGGAGGGTATGCTTC. The encoded protein is CASRDEGQRRVCF.

The J gene is TRBJ1-2, the V gene TRBV7-2; tentative D call: TRBD1 (5 bases). From germline, CDR1 is SGHTA and CDR2 FQGNSA. V was cut by 1 base and J by 2 bases, with 17 bases left in between. This CDR3 has 17 residues. CDR3 nucleotides: TGTGCCAGCAGCTTAGACGAGTTAGCCAGGGCGAACTATGGCTACACCTTC. As protein: CASSLDELARANYGYTF.

This chain connects TRBV19 to TRBJ2-2; the match to TRBD2 covers 7 bases. The junction had 9 bases not matched to a gene; V was cut back by 10 bases and J by 10 bases. The CDR3 is made up of 12 amino acids. The V gene's germline CDR1 is LNHDA and CDR2 SQIVND (reference sequence). CDR3 nucleotide sequence: TGTGCCACATTGAGGGCGGGAGAGGAGCTGTTTTTT. Protein sequence: CATLRAGEELFF.

The V gene is TRBV4-2, the J gene TRBJ2-2, with 10 positions matching TRBD2. The V segment lost 1 base and the J segment 3 bases; nucleotides outside the gene matches: 5. Looked up from germline, CDR1 is LGHNA and CDR2 is YNFKEQ. CDR3 length: 17 amino acids. The CDR3 region has the DNA TGTGCCAGCAGCCAAGGAGAGCGGGAGGGCTACACCGGGGAGCTGTTTTTT. The encoded protein is CASSQGEREGYTGELFF.